These 28 T cell receptor beta chains share one sample of origin, sequenced in a study of technical replicates of blood from a handful of donors. Assay: immunoSEQ multiplex PCR; the TCRdb copy retains only in-frame clones and omits some. Of around 80,000 clones detected, 89% appear once; the ten largest clones hold about 0.38%. Sequenced material: T cells isolated from PBMCs. The source is a human donor in good health.

The V and J genes are TRBV10-3 and TRBJ1-1; tentative D call: TRBD1 (6 bases). Germline CDR1 ENHRY, CDR2 SYGVKD. The CDR3 contains 15 residues. V dropped 4 bases and J dropped 1 base, with 13 bases sitting between them. The CDR3 region has the DNA TGTGCCATCAGTGTTGCCAGGGGTGGGAACACTGAAGCTTTCTTT. Its protein is CAISVARGGNTEAFF.

The chain is built from TRBV28 and TRBJ2-7, with TRBD2 matching 7 bases. CDR1 is MDHEN and CDR2 is SYDVKM in the germline V gene. J lost 0 bases, V lost 1 base, and 9 bases had no gene match. The CDR3 runs to 17 residues. As DNA, the CDR3 is TGTGCCAGCAGTTTATACGGAAGCGGGACGCTCTCCTACGAGCAGTACTTC. Protein: CASSLYGSGTLSYEQYF.

J is TRBJ2-2 and V is TRBV5-1; the match to TRBD1 covers 11 bases. CDR1 and CDR2 from the germline V gene are SGHRS and YFSETQ. V trimming: 0 bases; J trimming: 4 bases; junction bases outside the gene matches: 8. CDR3 size: 18 residues. The CDR3 nucleotides are TGCGCCAGCAGCTTGGTTGGACAGGGGGCGCTGCCCACCGGGGAGCTGTTTTTT. Translating it yields CASSLVGQGALPTGELFF.

The chain links TRBV7-9 to TRBJ1-1, with 7 bases that match TRBD1. V was clipped by 7 bases and J by 7 bases; unmatched bases: 9. This CDR3 contains 13 residues. Germline lookup yields CDR1 SEHNR and CDR2 FQNEAQ (reference sequence). This chain's CDR3 is CASIRKGALEAFF. The DNA of the CDR3 is TGTGCCAGCATACGGAAGGGGGCCCTTGAAGCTTTCTTT.

The chain uses TRBV30 and TRBJ1-2, with 7 bases aligning to TRBD1. The germline V gene has CDR1 GTSNPN and CDR2 SVGIG (reference sequence). V lost 2 bases to trimming and J lost 8 bases; unmatched junction nucleotides: 5. The CDR3 is 12 residues long. The CDR3, as DNA: TGTGCCTGGAGTCTAAGGACAGGCGGCTACACCTTC. Encoded protein: CAWSLRTGGYTF.

The chain uses TRBV7-9 and TRBJ2-1; 8 bases agree with TRBD1. V shed 1 base and J 3 bases; nucleotides not matched to a gene: 8. This CDR3 contains 17 residues. Germline CDR1 and CDR2: SEHNR and FQNEAQ (reference sequence). DNA of the CDR3: TGTGCCAGCAGCTTAGACTTCCAGGACAGGGTCTACAATGAGCAGTTCTTC. This gives the protein CASSLDFQDRVYNEQFF.

The rearrangement joins TRBV9 to TRBJ2-5, with 7 bases lining up with TRBD1. J was trimmed by 6 bases and V by 2 bases; bases with no gene match: 10. This CDR3 region has 15 residues. CDR1 is SGDLS and CDR2 is YYNGEE in the germline V gene. This CDR3 is CASSVEGTAIQTQYF. CDR3 nucleotides: TGTGCCAGCAGCGTCGAGGGGACAGCTATCCAGACCCAGTACTTC. The variable domain in full, with the rest retrieved from reference TRBV9 and TRBJ2-5, is DSGVTQTPKHLITATGQRVTLRCSPRSGDLSVYWYQQSLDQGLQFLIQYYNGEERAKGNILERFSAQQFPDLHSELNLSSLELGDSALYFCASSVEGTAIQTQYFGPGTRLLVL.

This rearrangement joins TRBV9 to TRBJ1-1; D unresolved. Germline values: CDR1 SGDLS, CDR2 YYNGEE. The CDR3 loop spans 16 amino acids. The V end was cut by 0 bases, the J end by 0 bases, with 12 bases between. The CDR3 DNA reads as TGTGCCAGCAGCGTAGCTAGTGGCAAATTGAACACTGAAGCTTTCTTT. It translates to CASSVASGKLNTEAFF.

In this sample, this clone turned up a few times. This rearrangement joins TRBV15 to TRBJ1-4, with 7 bases that match TRBD1. Germline V CDR1 and CDR2: LNHNV, YYDKDF (reference sequence). J lost 4 bases, V lost 1 base, and 6 bases had no gene match. The CDR3 spans 16 residues. For the CDR3, the DNA is TGTGCCACCAGCAGAGGGACCGGGACAGTTAATGAAAAACTGTTTTTT. It specifies CATSRGTGTVNEKLFF.

V usage is TRBV4-3 and J usage is TRBJ2-7; D ambiguous. The CDR3 length is 14 residues. Germline lookup yields CDR1 LGHNA and CDR2 YSLEER. Between the trimmed V and J ends, which lost 0 bases and 0 bases, there was a span of 6 bases. The CDR3 coding sequence is TGCGCCAGCAGCCAAGAGTATAGCTCCTACGAGCAGTACTTC. Translation gives CASSQEYSSYEQYF.

This chain uses TRBV7-2 with TRBJ2-1, with D perhaps TRBD2 (6 bases). Germline V gene sequence: CDR1 SGHTA, CDR2 FQGNSA. The CDR3 contains 15 residues. Trimming took 9 bases from V and 3 from J, leaving 18 bases between them. Written as DNA, the CDR3 is TGTGCCAGTCCTTCTACCGGGACTGACTACAATGAGCAGTTCTTC. It encodes CASPSTGTDYNEQFF.

The chain employs TRBV13 and TRBJ2-3, with 11 bases identical to TRBD2. Germline assignment: CDR1 PRHDT and CDR2 FYEKMQ (reference sequence). The J segment lost 4 bases and the V segment lost 2 bases, leaving 2 bases of the junction unmatched. The CDR3 runs to 15 residues. The CDR3 DNA reads as TGTGCCAGCAGCTTACCACTAGCGGGAGCAGATACGCAGTATTTT. Encoded protein: CASSLPLAGADTQYF. Based on the CDR3 plus reference TRBV13 and TRBJ2-3, the full variable domain is AAGVIQSPRHLIKEKRETATLKCYPIPRHDTVYWYQQGPGQDPQFLISFYEKMQSDKGSIPDRFSAQQFSDYHSELNMSSLELGDSALYFCASSLPLAGADTQYFGPGTRLTVL.

This clone appeared a few times. The rearrangement joins TRBV6-4 to TRBJ2-1; TRBD2 might be the D (5 bases). The CDR3 spans 15 residues. Germline V gene data show CDR1 as MRHNA and CDR2 as SNTAGT. V gave up 4 bases and J gave up 0 bases, with 10 bases separating them. The CDR3 nucleotides are TGTGCCAGCAGTGTAGAGGGAAGCTCCTACAATGAGCAGTTCTTC. Protein: CASSVEGSSYNEQFF.

This clone was counted a single time. Sequence at one end of the junction differs from germline and may be a read error. The chain has TRBV14 and TRBJ2-7; TRBD2 matches 7 bases. This CDR3 spans 15 amino acids. From germline, CDR1 is SGHDN and CDR2 FVKESK. The DNA of the CDR3 is TGTGCCAGCAGCGAAGAGCGGGAACTCTCCTACGAGCAGTACTTC. It encodes CASSEERELSYEQYF.

The rearrangement joins TRBV4-3 to TRBJ2-7; TRBD1 agrees at 9 bases. Germline V gene lookup returns CDR1 LGHNA and CDR2 YSLEER. Germline trimming cut 2 bases from V and 4 bases from J; bases unmatched to any gene: 6. This CDR3 has 15 amino acids. CDR3 sequence (DNA): TGCGCCAGCAGCCAACTGACAGGGGGGGGTTACGAGCAGTACTTC. Translating gives CASSQLTGGGYEQYF.

This clone was detected once. This chain uses TRBV27 with TRBJ2-5, with D unresolved. V was cut by 6 bases and J by 4 bases, with 9 bases left in between. This CDR3 is 12 amino acids long. CDR1 and CDR2 (germline): MNHEY, SMNVEV (reference sequence). CDR3: CASSPLGETQYF. The DNA for the CDR3 is TGTGCCAGCAGCCCTCTAGGAGAGACCCAGTACTTC.

J is TRBJ1-2 and V is TRBV27; 7 positions agree with TRBD1. The V segment lost 6 bases and the J segment 2 bases; nucleotides outside the gene matches: 12. Germline V gene lookup returns CDR1 MNHEY and CDR2 SMNVEV (reference sequence). The CDR3 has 16 residues. The CDR3 loop is CASSPTPLQGNYGYTF. As DNA, the CDR3 is TGTGCCAGCAGCCCGACCCCTTTACAGGGGAACTATGGCTACACCTTC.

This chain connects TRBV5-8 to TRBJ1-1, with no clear D. The CDR3 covers 14 residues. Germline V gene data show CDR1 as SGHTS and CDR2 as YDEGEE. The V gene lost 4 bases and the J gene lost 1 base, with 11 bases spanning the gap. This chain's CDR3 is CASSLEPGNTEAFF. The CDR3 DNA reads as TGTGCCAGCAGCCTGGAGCCCGGGAACACTGAAGCTTTCTTT.

The chain carries TRBV7-8 and TRBJ2-3; no firm D call. Trimming took off 2 bases at V and 0 bases at J, with 12 bases between the two ends. CDR3 length: 16 residues. From germline, CDR1 is SGHVS and CDR2 FQNEAQ. This CDR3 reads CASSLTLRLSTDTQYF. DNA of the CDR3: TGTGCCAGCAGCTTAACACTCAGGTTAAGCACAGATACGCAGTATTTT.

The CDR3: CASSPGYYEQYF. Here the CDR3 DNA reads TGTGCCAGCAGCCCCGGTTACTACGAGCAGTACTTC. The rearrangement links TRBV6-5 to TRBJ2-7, with unresolved D. This CDR3 has 12 residues. Deletions cut 6 bases from V and 3 bases from J, with 9 bases between. Germline V lookup: CDR1 MNHEY, CDR2 SVGAGI.

J is TRBJ1-5 and V is TRBV15; 7 nucleotides line up with TRBD1. Germline V gives CDR1 LNHNV, CDR2 YYDKDF (reference sequence). The CDR3 spans 14 residues. Unmatched junction bases numbered 3, after V lost 3 bases and J lost 4 bases. The CDR3 sequence: CATSSTGVNQPQHF. CDR3 nucleotide sequence: TGTGCCACCAGCAGTACAGGGGTAAATCAGCCCCAGCATTTT.

The V gene is TRBV7-2, the J gene TRBJ2-1; D remains ambiguous. Germline CDR1 SGHTA, CDR2 FQGNSA. Between the trimmed V and J ends, which lost 4 bases and 7 bases, there was a span of 14 bases. The CDR3 contains 14 residues. The CDR3 reads CASSSRGVVNEQFF. The CDR3 DNA is TGTGCCAGCAGCTCCCGCGGTGTAGTAAATGAGCAGTTCTTC.

CDR3 residues: CASSLDRSLAKNIQYF. As DNA, the CDR3 is TGTGCCAGCAGCTTAGACAGGTCCCTCGCCAAAAACATTCAGTACTTC. The J gene is TRBJ2-4, the V gene TRBV11-3; D call uncertain. There are 16 residues in the CDR3. The V gene lost 0 bases and the J gene lost 1 base, with 10 bases spanning the gap. The V gene's germline CDR1 is SGHNT and CDR2 YENEEA.

The genes are TRBV12-5 and TRBJ2-7; 8 positions agree with TRBD1. The germline V gene has CDR1 LGHNT and CDR2 FRNRAP. The V and J ends lost 10 bases and 1 base, in that order; junction bases with no gene match: 6. This CDR3 has 13 residues. The CDR3 loop is CAIRTGSSYEQYF. The CDR3 bases are TGTGCTATACGGACAGGGAGTTCCTACGAGCAGTACTTC.

V usage is TRBV5-1 and J usage is TRBJ2-2, with 10 bases identical to TRBD2. Germline V gene sequence: CDR1 SGHRS, CDR2 YFSETQ. This CDR3 contains 14 residues. V lost 4 bases, J lost 7 bases, and 4 bases stayed unmatched. In DNA form, the CDR3 reads TGCGCCAGCAGCCGGACTAGCGGAGGCGGGGAGCTGTTTTTT. Its protein is CASSRTSGGGELFF.

This chain uses TRBV7-2 with TRBJ2-3, with D perhaps matching TRBD2 (6 bases). The V end was cut by 2 bases, the J end by 6 bases, with 15 bases between. The CDR3 consists of 15 residues. CDR1 SGHTA and CDR2 FQGNSA come from the germline V gene. The CDR3 is CASSLTTSPTDTQYF. CDR3 DNA sequence: TGTGCCAGCAGCTTAACTACTAGCCCTACGGATACGCAGTATTTT.

The V gene is TRBV19, the J gene TRBJ2-7; possible D gene TRBD2, 5 bases. Trimming stripped 6 bases from V and 3 bases from J, with 6 bases between. The V gene's germline CDR1 is LNHDA and CDR2 SQIVND (reference sequence). The CDR3 runs 11 residues. CDR3 coding DNA: TGTGCCAGTAGAGAGGGCTACGAGCAGTACTTC. Amino acid sequence: CASREGYEQYF.

This clone was recorded once. V is TRBV7-6 and J is TRBJ2-5, with 7 bases matching TRBD2. Germline loops: CDR1 SGHVS, CDR2 FNYEAQ. This CDR3 is 12 amino acids long. V shed 3 bases and J 5 bases; nucleotides not matched to a gene: 0. The CDR3 sequence: CASSFGGETQYF. Written as DNA, the CDR3 is TGTGCCAGCAGCTTCGGGGGGGAGACCCAGTACTTC.